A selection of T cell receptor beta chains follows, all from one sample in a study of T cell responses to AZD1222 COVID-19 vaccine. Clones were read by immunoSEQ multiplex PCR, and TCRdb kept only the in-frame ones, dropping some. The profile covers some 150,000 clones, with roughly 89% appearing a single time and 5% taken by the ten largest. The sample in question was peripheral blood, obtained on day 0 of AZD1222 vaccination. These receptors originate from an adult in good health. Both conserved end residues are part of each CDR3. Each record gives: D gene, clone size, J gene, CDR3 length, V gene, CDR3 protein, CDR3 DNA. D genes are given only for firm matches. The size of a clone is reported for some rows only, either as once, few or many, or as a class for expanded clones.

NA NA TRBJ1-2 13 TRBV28 CAGSSYTLEGYTF TGTGCCGGCAGCTCCTACACCCTGGAGGGCTACACCTTC
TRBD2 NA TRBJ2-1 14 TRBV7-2 CASTWLAEYNEQFF TGTGCCAGCACCTGGCTAGCGGAGTACAATGAGCAGTTCTTC
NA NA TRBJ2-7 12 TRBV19 CASSIVASEQYF TGTGCCAGTAGTATAGTGGCCAGCGAGCAGTACTTC
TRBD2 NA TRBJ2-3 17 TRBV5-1 CASSSAGGRGTTDTQYF TGCGCCAGCAGCTCCGCCGGGGGGAGAGGCACCACAGATACGCAGTATTTT
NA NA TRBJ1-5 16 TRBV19 CASSIVPRQVNQPQHF TGTGCCAGTAGTATAGTCCCTCGGCAGGTCAATCAGCCCCAGCATTTT
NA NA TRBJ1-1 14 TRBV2 CASSENLLNTEAFF TGTGCCAGCAGTGAGAATTTATTGAACACTGAAGCTTTCTTT
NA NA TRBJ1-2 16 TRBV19 CASSIEQGIQDYGYTF TGTGCCAGTAGTATAGAGCAGGGGATTCAAGACTATGGCTACACCTTC
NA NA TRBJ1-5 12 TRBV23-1 CASSQCNQPQHF TGCGCCAGCAGTCAATGCAATCAGCCCCAGCATTTT
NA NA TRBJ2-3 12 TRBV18 CASSPSTDTQYF TGTGCCAGCTCACCTAGCACAGATACGCAGTATTTT
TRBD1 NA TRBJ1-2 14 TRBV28 CASSRDREGLGYTF TGTGCCAGCAGCCGAGACAGGGAAGGACTTGGCTACACCTTC
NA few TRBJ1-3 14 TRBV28 CASSRGQGRDTIYF TGTGCCAGCAGCCGGGGGCAGGGCCGGGACACCATATATTTT
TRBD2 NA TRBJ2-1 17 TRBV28 CASSAGTSGLSYNEQFF TGTGCCAGCAGTGCCGGGACTAGCGGGTTGTCCTACAATGAGCAGTTCTTC
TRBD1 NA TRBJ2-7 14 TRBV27 CASSSTGESYEQYF TGTGCCAGCAGTTCCACAGGGGAGTCCTACGAGCAGTACTTC
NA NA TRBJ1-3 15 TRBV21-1 CASSKWRGSGNTIYF TGTGCCAGCAGCAAATGGAGGGGTTCTGGAAACACCATATATTTT
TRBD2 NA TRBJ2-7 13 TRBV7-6 CASGSGGSYEQYF TGTGCCAGCGGTTCGGGGGGCTCCTACGAGCAGTACTTC
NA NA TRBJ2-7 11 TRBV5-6 CASSNSYEQYF TGTGCCAGCTCAAACAGCTACGAGCAGTACTTC
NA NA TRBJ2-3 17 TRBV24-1 CATSGVGRVTSTDTQYF TGTGCCACCAGTGGCGTCGGGCGCGTAACTAGCACAGATACGCAGTATTTT
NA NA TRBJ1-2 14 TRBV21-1 CASSKPQSNYGYTF TGTGCCAGCAGCAAGCCTCAGTCTAACTATGGCTACACCTTC
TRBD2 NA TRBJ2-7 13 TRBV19 CASSIAGGYEQYF TGTGCCAGTAGTATCGCGGGAGGGTACGAGCAGTACTTC
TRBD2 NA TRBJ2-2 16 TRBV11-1 CASSLETSGRSGELFF TGTGCCAGCAGCTTAGAAACTAGCGGGAGAAGCGGGGAGCTGTTTTTT
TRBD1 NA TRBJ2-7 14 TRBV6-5 CASRGTGGLGEQYF TGTGCCAGCAGGGGGACAGGGGGATTAGGCGAGCAGTACTTC
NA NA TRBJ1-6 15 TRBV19 CASSKQSSYNSPLHF TGTGCCAGTAGTAAACAGAGCTCCTATAATTCACCCCTCCACTTT
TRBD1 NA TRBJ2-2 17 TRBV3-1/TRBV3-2 CASSPSLDRAGTGELFF TGTGCCAGCAGCCCAAGTTTGGACAGGGCGGGCACCGGGGAGCTGTTTTTT
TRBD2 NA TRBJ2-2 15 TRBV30 CAWRATSGRSGELFF TGTGCCTGGAGGGCAACTAGCGGGAGGTCCGGGGAGCTGTTTTTT
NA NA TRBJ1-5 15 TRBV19 CASSRGEGLYQPQHF TGTGCCAGCTCCAGGGGAGAGGGGCTGTATCAGCCCCAGCATTTT
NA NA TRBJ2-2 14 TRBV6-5 CASSFGLNTGELFF TGTGCCAGCAGCTTTGGACTCAACACCGGGGAGCTGTTTTTT
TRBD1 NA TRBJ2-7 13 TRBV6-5 CASSGQGADEQYF TGTGCCAGCAGCGGACAGGGGGCTGACGAGCAGTACTTC
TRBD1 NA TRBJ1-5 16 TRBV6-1 CASSDRDRGLNQPQHF TGTGCCAGCAGTGACCGGGACAGGGGGCTCAATCAGCCCCAGCATTTT
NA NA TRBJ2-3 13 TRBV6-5 CASSYSGVDTQYF TGTGCCAGCAGTTACTCAGGGGTAGATACGCAGTATTTT
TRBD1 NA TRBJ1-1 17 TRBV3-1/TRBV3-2 CASSPSPGQGGYTEAFF TGTGCCAGCAGCCCGTCCCCGGGACAGGGAGGGTACACTGAAGCTTTCTTT
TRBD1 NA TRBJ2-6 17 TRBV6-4 CASSRDSGTGGANVLTF TGTGCCAGCAGTCGGGACAGCGGAACTGGTGGGGCCAACGTCCTGACTTTC
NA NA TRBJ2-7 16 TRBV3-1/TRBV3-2 CASSQEVRRMLYEQYF TGTGCCAGCAGCCAAGAAGTACGACGGATGCTCTACGAGCAGTACTTC
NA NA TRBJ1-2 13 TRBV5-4 CASSLESGEGYTF TGTGCCAGCAGCTTGGAGTCAGGGGAAGGCTACACCTTC
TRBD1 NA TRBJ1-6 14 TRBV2 CASSPDRGISPLHF TGTGCCAGCAGTCCGGACAGGGGCATTTCACCCCTCCACTTT
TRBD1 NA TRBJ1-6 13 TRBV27 CASSAGGNSPLHF TGTGCCAGCAGTGCAGGGGGGAATTCACCCCTCCACTTT
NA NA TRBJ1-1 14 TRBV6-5 CASRYLFENTEAFF TGTGCCAGCAGATATTTATTCGAGAACACTGAAGCTTTCTTT
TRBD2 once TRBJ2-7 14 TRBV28 CATLTSGIFYEQYF TGTGCCACCTTGACTAGCGGGATTTTCTACGAGCAGTACTTC
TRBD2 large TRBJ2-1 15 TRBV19 CASSHVAGGYNEQFF TGTGCCAGTAGTCATGTGGCGGGAGGGTACAATGAGCAGTTCTTC
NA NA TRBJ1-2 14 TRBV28 CASSLFPGRDGYTF TGTGCCAGCAGTTTATTCCCGGGTAGGGATGGCTACACCTTC
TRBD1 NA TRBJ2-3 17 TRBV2 CASIRDRGLGIADTQYF TGTGCCAGCATTCGGGACAGGGGGCTAGGTATAGCCGATACGCAGTATTTT
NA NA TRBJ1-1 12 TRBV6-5 CASSPLGGEAFF TGTGCCAGCAGTCCCTTAGGGGGTGAAGCTTTCTTT
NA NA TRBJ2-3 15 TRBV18 CASSPERPPRDTQYF TGTGCCAGCTCACCAGAGCGACCCCCCAGAGATACGCAGTATTTT
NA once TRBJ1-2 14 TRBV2 CASSEYDRINGYTF TGTGCCAGCAGTGAATACGACAGAATTAATGGCTACACCTTC
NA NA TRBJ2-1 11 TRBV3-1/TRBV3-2 CASSRGGPWFF TGTGCCAGCAGCCGGGGGGGGCCGTGGTTCTTC
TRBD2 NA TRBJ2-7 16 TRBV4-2 CASSQEAGGSPYEQYF TGTGCCAGCAGCCAAGAAGCTGGCGGGAGTCCCTACGAGCAGTACTTC
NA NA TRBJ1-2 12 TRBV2 CASRQGFYGYTF TGTGCCAGCAGACAGGGATTCTATGGCTACACCTTC
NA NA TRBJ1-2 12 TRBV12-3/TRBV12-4 CASSLPGEGYTF TGTGCCAGCAGTCTCCCAGGGGAGGGCTACACCTTC
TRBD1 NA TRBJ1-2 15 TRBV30 CAWVAGTGLSYGYTF TGTGCCTGGGTAGCCGGGACAGGGTTATCCTATGGCTACACCTTC
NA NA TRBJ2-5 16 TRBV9 CASSVSRHRAGETQYF TGTGCCAGCAGCGTATCCCGTCACAGGGCTGGAGAGACCCAGTACTTC
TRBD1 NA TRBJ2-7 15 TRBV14 CASSHIRDRESEQYF TGTGCCAGCAGCCATATCCGGGACAGGGAATCCGAGCAGTACTTC